The source of this T cell receptor beta chain is a study of shared clonotypes between healthy human individuals. This CDR3 contains 13 residues. The germline V gene encodes CDR1 GTSNPN and CDR2 SVGIG (reference sequence). V gave up 3 bases and J gave up 4 bases; unmatched junction bases: 3. Ten immunoSEQ deep assay plates served to sequence unsorted PBMC DNA. The table came from immunoSEQ multiplex PCR; TCRdb's copy has only in-frame clones and leaves some out. The sample holds fewer than 700,000 clones, around 78% seen once. The specimen was PBMCs. The rearrangement uses TRBV30 and TRBJ2-7; 10 bases map to TRBD1. This receptor was obtained from a woman between 40 and 55 years old in good health. Some clones in this sample may be carry-over from other donors' samples. CDR3 in amino acids: CAWSRDRGYEQYF. DNA of the CDR3: TGTGCCTGGAGCCGGGACAGGGGTTACGAGCAGTACTTC.